What follows are 13 T cell receptor beta chains derived from one specimen sequenced in a study of PD-1 blockade in mismatch repair-deficient tumors. For these receptors, no antigen is known. Specified time point: 10-day in vitro stimulation with candidate neoantigen peptide 6. The repertoire was sequenced with immunoSEQ multiplex PCR; TCRdb's copy has only in-frame clones and lacks some. Of about 14,000 clones listed, around 87% were seen once; the top ten hold about 4.6%. The sequencing used cells cultured in vitro, collected from a patient treated with pembrolizumab. Receptors originate from an adult with mismatch repair-deficient cancer.

This sequence joins TRBV11-2 and TRBJ1-4, with TRBD1 matching over 7 bases. The CDR3 runs to 14 residues. Trimming removed 3 bases from V and 4 bases from J; junction bases left unmatched: 2. Germline V lookup: CDR1 SGHAT, CDR2 FQNNGV. CDR3 bases: TGTGCCAGCAGCTTGACAGGGCATAATGAAAAACTGTTTTTT. Translation: CASSLTGHNEKLFF.

Details on this clone: One end of the junction does not line up with germline, which may come from a read error. The rearrangement links TRBV27 to TRBJ1-3; D call uncertain. This CDR3 comprises 19 residues. Germline loops: CDR1 MNHEY, CDR2 SMNVEV (reference sequence). CDR3 sequence: CASTGSLGEEPSSGNTIYF. CDR3 in DNA: TGTGCGAGCACGGGGAGCCTCGGGGAGGAACCAAGCTCTGGAAACACCATATATTTT.

The chain employs TRBV28 and TRBJ1-1; no firm D call. Per germline, CDR1 MDHEN and CDR2 SYDVKM. This CDR3 is 16 amino acids long. Deletions cut 6 bases from V and 3 bases from J, with 20 bases between. This CDR3 reads CASSPPEGPGDTEAFF. CDR3 nucleotides: TGTGCCAGCAGCCCCCCAGAAGGTCCTGGGGACACTGAAGCTTTCTTT.

V and J are TRBV7-9 and TRBJ2-7; maybe TRBD2 (7 bases). V lost 1 base and J lost 1, with 14 bases in between. This CDR3 has 16 residues. CDR1 SEHNR and CDR2 FQNEAQ come from the germline V gene (reference sequence). In DNA form, the CDR3 reads TGTGCCAGCAGCTTAGTCGCGGGGGCAAGGTCCTACGAGCAGTACTTC. Translated: CASSLVAGARSYEQYF.

The chain combines TRBV15 with TRBJ2-7, with 7 bases fitting TRBD1. CDR3 length: 13 amino acids. Losses at the gene ends were 5 bases for V and 2 bases for J; bases not matched to a gene: 3. CDR1 LNHNV and CDR2 YYDKDF come from the germline V gene (reference sequence). CDR3 in DNA: TGTGCCACCAGCGGGGGACAGCCCTACGAGCAGTACTTC. It codes for CATSGGQPYEQYF. Supplemented by reference TRBV15 and TRBJ2-7, the full variable domain reads DAMVIQNPRYQVTQFGKPVTLSCSQTLNHNVMYWYQQKSSQAPKLLFHYYDKDFNNEADTPDNFQSRRPNTSFCFLDIRSPGLGDTAMYLCATSGGQPYEQYFGPGTRLTVT.

This clone was observed a handful of times. V and J are TRBV19 and TRBJ1-5; 9 nucleotides match TRBD1. The junction had 3 bases not matched to a gene; V was cut back by 5 bases and J by 1 base. The germline V gene has CDR1 LNHDA and CDR2 SQIVND (reference sequence). There are 15 residues in the CDR3. The chain's CDR3 is CASSRTGASNQPQHF. In DNA, the CDR3 is TGTGCCAGTAGTCGGACAGGGGCAAGCAATCAGCCCCAGCATTTT.

The rearrangement uses TRBV2 and TRBJ2-7; TRBD2 matches 8 bases. V was clipped by 1 base and J by 4 bases; unmatched bases: 3. Germline V gives CDR1 SNHLY, CDR2 FYNNEI. The CDR3 covers 14 residues. The CDR3, as DNA: TGTGCCAGCAGTGAAGATCCTAGCGGGTACGAGCAGTACTTC. This codes for CASSEDPSGYEQYF. Looking up the rest from reference TRBV2 and TRBJ2-7 gives the full variable domain: EPEVTQTPSHQVTQMGQEVILRCVPISNHLYFYWYRQILGQKVEFLVSFYNNEISEKSEIFDDQFSVERPDGSNFTLKIRSTKLEDSAMYFCASSEDPSGYEQYFGPGTRLTVT.

This clone was counted between two and nine times. The gene calls are TRBV28 and TRBJ1-1, with 9 bases identical to TRBD1. CDR1 is MDHEN and CDR2 is SYDVKM in the germline V gene. This CDR3 is built from 14 residues. The V and J ends lost 5 bases and 4 bases, in that order; junction bases with no gene match: 5. This CDR3 is CASSLGQGGTEAFF. DNA of the CDR3: TGTGCCAGCAGTCTGGGACAGGGCGGCACTGAAGCTTTCTTT. Looking up the rest from reference TRBV28 and TRBJ1-1 gives the full variable domain: DVKVTQSSRYLVKRTGEKVFLECVQDMDHENMFWYRQDPGLGLRLIYFSYDVKMKEKGDIPEGYSVSREKKERFSLILESASTNQTSMYLCASSLGQGGTEAFFGQGTRLTVV.

The rearrangement uses TRBV9 and TRBJ2-5; tentative D call: TRBD2 (6 bases). This CDR3 region has 14 residues. Trimming stripped 3 bases from V and 3 bases from J, with 12 bases between. Germline loops: CDR1 SGDLS, CDR2 YYNGEE. CDR3 sequence: CASSATSSEETQYF. The CDR3 nucleotides are TGTGCCAGCAGCGCAACTTCTAGCGAAGAGACCCAGTACTTC.

This clone was seen more than once but under ten times. CDR3 DNA sequence: TGCGCCAGCAGCCAAGGACAGGGCCGAACTGAAGCTTTCTTT. This sequence encodes CASSQGQGRTEAFF. The genes are TRBV4-1 and TRBJ1-1; 7 positions match TRBD1. Germline V gene lookup returns CDR1 MGHRA and CDR2 YSYEKL. The CDR3 contains 14 residues. The V and J ends lost 1 base and 5 bases, in that order; junction bases with no gene match: 4.

The chain joins TRBV6-6 to TRBJ2-7; TRBD1 matches at 11 bases. The junction had 3 bases not matched to a gene; V was cut back by 0 bases and J by 5 bases. The CDR3 covers 15 residues. The germline V gene encodes CDR1 MNHNY and CDR2 SVGAGI (reference sequence). The CDR3 coding sequence is TGTGCCAGCAGTTACTCTAGGACAGGGGGCGACGAGCAGTACTTC. Its protein product is CASSYSRTGGDEQYF.

J is TRBJ2-7 and V is TRBV27, with a possible D match to TRBD2 (5 bases). The CDR3 has 13 residues. V was shortened by 2 bases and J by 3 bases, with 8 bases between the two germline ends. Germline lookup yields CDR1 MNHEY and CDR2 SMNVEV (reference sequence). The CDR3 DNA is TGTGCCAGCAGTTTAATACGGGGCTACGAGCAGTACTTC. Translation gives CASSLIRGYEQYF.

The chain employs TRBV30 and TRBJ2-1; D assignment may be TRBD1 or TRBD2 (6 bases each). Trimming took 2 bases from V and 1 from J, leaving 15 bases between them. CDR3 length equals 16 residues. Per the germline V gene, CDR1 is GTSNPN and CDR2 is SVGIG (reference sequence). The CDR3 sequence is CAWSRDLGGSYNEQFF. CDR3 sequence (DNA): TGTGCCTGGAGTAGGGACTTAGGGGGTTCCTACAATGAGCAGTTCTTC.